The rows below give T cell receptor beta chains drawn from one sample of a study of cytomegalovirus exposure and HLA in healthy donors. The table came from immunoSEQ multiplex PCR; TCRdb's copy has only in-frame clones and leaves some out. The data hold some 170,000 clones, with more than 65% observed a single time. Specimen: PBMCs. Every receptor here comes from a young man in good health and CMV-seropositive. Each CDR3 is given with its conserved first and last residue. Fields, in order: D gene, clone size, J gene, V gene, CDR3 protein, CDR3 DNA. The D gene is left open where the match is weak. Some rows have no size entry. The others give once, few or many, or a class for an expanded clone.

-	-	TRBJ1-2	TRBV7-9	CASSSQGNYGYTF	TGTGCCAGCAGCTCACAGGGTAACTATGGCTACACCTTC
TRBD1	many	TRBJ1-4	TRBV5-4	CASSPGTGGEKLFF	TGTGCCAGCAGCCCCGGGACAGGGGGTGAAAAACTGTTTTTT
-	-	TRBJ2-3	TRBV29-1	CSVGGKRDTQYF	TGCAGCGTTGGGGGCAAGAGGGATACGCAGTATTTT
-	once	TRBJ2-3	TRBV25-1	CASSRRRGHTDTQYF	TGTGCCAGCAGCAGACGCCGGGGTCACACAGATACGCAGTATTTT
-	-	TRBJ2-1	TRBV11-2	CASSSIQGGPYNEQFF	TGTGCCAGCAGCTCCATCCAGGGGGGTCCCTACAATGAGCAGTTCTTC
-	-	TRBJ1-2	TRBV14	CASSPNSYGYTF	TGTGCCAGCAGCCCGAACAGCTATGGCTACACCTTC
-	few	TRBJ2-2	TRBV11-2	CASSLAPAGELFF	TGTGCCAGCAGCTTAGCACCAGCCGGGGAGCTGTTTTTT
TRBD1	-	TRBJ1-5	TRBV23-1	CASSQRQEGQGGYSNQPQHF	TGCGCCAGCAGTCAACGGCAAGAGGGACAGGGGGGTTATAGCAATCAGCCCCAGCATTTT
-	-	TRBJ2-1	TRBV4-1	CASSQGQDNYNEQFF	TGCGCCAGCAGCCAAGGGCAGGATAATTACAATGAGCAGTTCTTC
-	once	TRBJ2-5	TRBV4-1	CASSQGQETQYF	TGCGCCAGCAGCCAAGGGCAGGAGACCCAGTACTTC
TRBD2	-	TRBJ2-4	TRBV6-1	CASSDPTSGQNIQYF	TGTGCCAGCAGTGACCCCACTAGCGGCCAAAACATTCAGTACTTC
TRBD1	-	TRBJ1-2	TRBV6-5	CASTPDRGRLNGYTF	TGTGCCAGCACTCCCGACAGGGGGCGCCTCAATGGCTACACCTTC
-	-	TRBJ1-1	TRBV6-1	CASSELQMNTEAFF	TGTGCCAGCAGTGAACTACAGATGAACACTGAAGCTTTCTTT
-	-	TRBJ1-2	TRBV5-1	CATSRQPTDYGYTF	TGCGCCACCTCCAGACAGCCGACAGACTATGGCTACACCTTC
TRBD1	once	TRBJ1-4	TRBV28	CAHGTGTVNEKLFF	TGTGCCCACGGAACGGGGACAGTTAATGAAAAACTGTTTTTT
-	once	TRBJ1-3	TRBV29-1	CSARGTSGNTIYF	TGCAGCGCAAGGGGCACCTCTGGAAACACCATATATTTT
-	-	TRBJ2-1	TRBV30	CACESRDWAEQFF	TGTGCCTGCGAGTCCCGGGACTGGGCTGAGCAGTTCTTC
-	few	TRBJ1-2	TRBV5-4	CASSSTTVDGYTF	TGTGCCAGCAGCTCGACGACAGTGGATGGCTACACCTTC
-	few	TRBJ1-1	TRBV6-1	CASSPGQGQAFF	TGTGCCAGCAGCCCGGGACAAGGACAAGCTTTCTTT
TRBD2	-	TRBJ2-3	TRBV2	CASNLAGNTDTQYF	TGTGCCAGCAACCTAGCGGGAAACACAGATACGCAGTATTTT
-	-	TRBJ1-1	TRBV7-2	CASSSNLMNTEAFF	TGTGCCAGCAGCTCCAACTTAATGAACACTGAAGCTTTCTTT
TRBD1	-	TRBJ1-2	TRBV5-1	CASSLEPGQGARGYGYTF	TGCGCCAGCAGCTTGGAACCGGGACAGGGGGCCCGGGGCTATGGCTACACCTTC
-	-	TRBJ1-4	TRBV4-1	CASSQGGGATNEKLFF	TGCGCCAGCAGCCAAGGAGGAGGGGCGACTAATGAAAAACTGTTTTTT
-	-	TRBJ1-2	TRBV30	CAWSQTANYGYTF	TGTGCCTGGAGTCAAACAGCTAACTATGGCTACACCTTC
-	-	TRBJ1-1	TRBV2	CASKGDFPEAFF	TGTGCCAGCAAGGGGGATTTCCCTGAAGCTTTCTTT
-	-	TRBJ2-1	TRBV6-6	CASSYVGDSKSPFF	TGTGCCAGCAGTTATGTTGGGGACTCCAAAAGTCCGTTCTTC
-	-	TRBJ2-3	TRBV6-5	CASSKRGADTQYF	TGTGCCAGCAGTAAACGTGGGGCGGATACGCAGTATTTT
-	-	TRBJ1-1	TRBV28	CASSLVSGQSTQAFF	TGTGCCAGCAGTTTAGTATCGGGACAATCAACTCAAGCTTTCTTT
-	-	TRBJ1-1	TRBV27	CASLGGGEAEAFF	TGTGCCAGCTTGGGGGGGGGAGAGGCTGAAGCTTTCTTT
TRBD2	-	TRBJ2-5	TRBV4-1	CASSLLRAGGRQETQYF	TGCGCCAGCAGCCTCCTACGGGCGGGAGGGAGACAAGAGACCCAGTACTTC
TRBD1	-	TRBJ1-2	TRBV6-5	CASSLGQADGYTF	TGTGCCAGCAGCCTCGGACAGGCAGATGGCTACACCTTC
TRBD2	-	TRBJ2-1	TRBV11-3	CASSPITSGIGEQFF	TGTGCCAGCAGCCCTATCACTAGCGGGATCGGTGAGCAGTTCTTC
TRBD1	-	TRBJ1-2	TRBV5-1	CASRTGGNYGYTF	TGCGCCAGCAGGACAGGGGGCAACTATGGCTACACCTTC
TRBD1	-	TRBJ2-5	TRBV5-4	CASSLRTGAETQYF	TGTGCCAGCAGCCTCCGGACAGGGGCAGAGACCCAGTACTTC
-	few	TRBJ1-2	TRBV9	CASSGTELRLGYGYTF	TGTGCCAGCAGCGGGACAGAGCTGAGGTTGGGCTATGGCTACACCTTC
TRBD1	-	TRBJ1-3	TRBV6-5	CASSQQGVYGNTIYF	TGTGCCAGCAGTCAACAGGGGGTCTACGGAAACACCATATATTTT